Following are 8 T cell receptor beta chains from one sample sequenced in a study of T cells after yellow fever vaccination. TCRdb re-analysed the 5' RACE reads in MiXCR, keeping a single row per CDR3 protein. This sample has about 75,000 distinct CDR3 sequences, with around 7.7% found just once. The sequences come from CD8+ T cells sorted from PBMCs, collected 10 to 11 days after the first yellow fever vaccination. The receptors originated from a man aged 18 to 30 who received the YFV17D yellow fever vaccine.

Note on this clonotype: A read error is possible here, since a much larger clone lies one base away. The rearrangement joins TRBV20-1 to TRBJ2-7, with a weak D call TRBD2 (5 bases). The V end was cut by 5 bases, the J end by 2 bases, with 19 bases between. In germline, CDR1 is DFQATT, CDR2 SNEGSKA (reference sequence). The CDR3 has 15 residues. DNA for the CDR3: TGCAGTGCTTTCAGTAGCGCGGGCCCTACCTACGAGCAGTACGTC. As protein: CSAFSSAGPTYEQYV.

The gene calls are TRBV7-8 and TRBJ2-3; D unresolved. There are 15 residues in the CDR3. V lost 2 bases to trimming and J lost 5 bases, with 14 bases between them. Per germline, CDR1 SGHVS and CDR2 FQNEAQ. CDR3: CASSLPGLAGDTQYF. The CDR3 DNA is TGTGCCAGCAGCTTACCTGGTTTAGCCGGAGATACGCAGTATTTT.

This clonotype has a count of ten or more. The chain carries TRBV5-1 and TRBJ2-7, with 8 bases aligning to TRBD1. Losses at the gene ends were 4 bases for V and 3 bases for J; bases not matched to a gene: 3. CDR1 is SGHRS and CDR2 is YFSETQ in the germline V gene. The CDR3 has 13 amino acids. CDR3 sequence reads: CASSTGQGYEQYV. The CDR3 DNA reads as TGCGCCAGCAGCACCGGACAGGGCTACGAGCAGTACGTC.

This clonotype has only one observation. With a much larger clone just one base away, this may be a read error. The chain joins TRBV6-5 to TRBJ1-1; tentatively, D is TRBD1 (5 bases). The CDR3 spans 14 residues. Germline CDR1 and CDR2: MNHEY and SVGAGI. V lost 8 bases, J lost 2 bases, and 15 bases lay in between. The CDR3, as DNA: TGTGCCAGCTCAGTTACTTGGGACAACACTGAAGCTTTCTTT. Its protein is CASSVTWDNTEAFF.

This clonotype was observed at least ten times. The chain joins TRBV9 to TRBJ2-3; possibly TRBD1 for D (6 bases). Germline V lookup: CDR1 SGDLS, CDR2 YYNGEE. V was trimmed by 2 bases and J by 4 bases, leaving 17 bases between them. The CDR3 extends over 16 amino acids. DNA of the CDR3: TGTGCCAGCAGCGTGAAGGGGGATGAAAGCCCAGATACGCAGTATTTT. Translating gives CASSVKGDESPDTQYF. The full variable domain, with the rest looked up from reference TRBV9 and TRBJ2-3, is DSGVTQTPKHLITATGQRVTLRCSPRSGDLSVYWYQQSLDQGLQFLIQYYNGEERAKGNILERFSAQQFPDLHSELNLSSLELGDSALYFCASSVKGDESPDTQYFGPGTRLTVL.

The genes are TRBV4-1 and TRBJ1-4; no clear D gene. CDR3 length: 15 residues. V gave up 0 bases and J gave up 4 bases, with 9 bases separating them. Germline lookup yields CDR1 MGHRA and CDR2 YSYEKL. This CDR3 is CASSQEHADNEKLFF. The DNA of the CDR3 is TGCGCCAGCAGCCAAGAACACGCTGATAATGAAAAACTGTTTTTT.

This clonotype was seen many times. The V and J genes are TRBV11-1 and TRBJ2-2; 10 bases align to TRBD2. The CDR3 is 18 residues long. From germline, CDR1 is SGHAT and CDR2 FQDESV (reference sequence). J gave up 4 bases and V 5 bases, and 13 bases lay outside the gene matches. CDR3 sequence: CASSPDLSGGAATGELFF. CDR3 DNA sequence: TGTGCCAGCAGCCCGGACTTAAGCGGGGGGGCCGCCACCGGGGAGCTGTTTTTT.

This clonotype has ten or more counts. The chain has TRBV6-5 and TRBJ2-2; D remains ambiguous. Trimming stripped 7 bases from V and 5 bases from J, with 5 bases between. The germline gives CDR1 MNHEY, CDR2 SVGAGI. The CDR3 runs to 11 residues. CDR3 protein: CASTSTGELFF. CDR3 coding DNA: TGTGCCAGCACGTCTACCGGGGAGCTGTTTTTT.